This record concerns one TCR beta chain sequence. In the study's own analysis: Cell counts per sample came from amplifying reference gene primers. Sequencing was performed with immunoSEQ multiplex PCR; in TCRdb, only in-frame clones are kept and a portion is missing. V, J and clone size are those of that table, while D and trimming were read from the DNA. Among 60,000 to 90,000 clones listed, around 84% were seen once. The source of the sample is a study of blood T cell repertoires in COVID-19. Study at large: Samples of COVID-19 (acute and convalescent) were obtained from the United States, Italy and Spain. PBMCs, B-cell-depleted T cells, or T cells provided the cDNA or gDNA that made up the material.

The V gene's germline CDR1 is MDHEN and CDR2 SYDVKM. CDR3 size: 14 residues. V was clipped by 6 bases and J by 6 bases; unmatched bases: 8. The rearrangement joins TRBV28 to TRBJ2-5; 9 positions match TRBD2. The TCR originated in a man aged 55 to 70 with COVID-19, enrolled during active disease. Sequencing was performed on peripheral blood. The CDR3 protein is CASRPSGERKTQYF. In DNA, the CDR3 is TGTGCCAGCAGGCCTAGCGGGGAGCGGAAGACCCAGTACTTC.